This TCR beta chain was documented in a study of blood T cells in healthy people across ages. Study-wide results and caveats: Long-lived and aged donors differed, with more naive CD4+ cells and higher diversity in the long-lived.

A second PCR, run for about 7 to 11 cycles, used a sample-barcoded 5' primer plus a J-beta primer mix. TCRdb passed the 5' RACE reads through MiXCR, listing each CDR3 protein once. The sample records about 1,000,000 distinct CDR3 sequences, more than 35% being singletons. The amount of total RNA extracted per sample was at least 6 micrograms. As to this clonotype: Its cognate antigen is unknown.

Germline lookup yields CDR1 SGHVS and CDR2 FNYEAQ. Trimming stripped 0 bases from V and 0 bases from J, with 17 bases between. The CDR3 has 18 amino acids. The rearrangement joins TRBV7-6 to TRBJ2-5; D uncertain. This TCR was recovered from a woman in her fifties or sixties in good health. The sample was blood. CDR3 coding DNA: TGTGCCAGCAGCTTAGCTGGACCGGGCCACAAAGACCAAGAGACCCAGTACTTC. It is translated as CASSLAGPGHKDQETQYF.